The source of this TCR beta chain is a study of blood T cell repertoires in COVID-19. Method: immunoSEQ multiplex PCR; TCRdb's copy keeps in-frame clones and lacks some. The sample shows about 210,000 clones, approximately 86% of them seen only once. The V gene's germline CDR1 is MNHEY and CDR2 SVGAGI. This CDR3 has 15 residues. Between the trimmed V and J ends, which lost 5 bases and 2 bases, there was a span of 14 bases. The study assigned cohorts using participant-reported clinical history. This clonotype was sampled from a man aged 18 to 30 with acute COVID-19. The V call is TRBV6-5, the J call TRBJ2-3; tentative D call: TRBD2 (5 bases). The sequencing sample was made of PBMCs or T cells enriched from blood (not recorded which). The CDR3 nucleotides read TGTGCCAGCAGTCCCCCCGCGGGCCTCACAGATACGCAGTATTTT. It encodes CASSPPAGLTDTQYF.